One sample yielded the 31 T cell receptor beta chains listed below, sequenced in a study of sequential checkpoint blockade in melanoma. Sequencing was performed with immunoSEQ multiplex PCR; in TCRdb, only in-frame clones are kept and a portion is missing. This repertoire shows about 20,000 clones, around 77% found once; its top ten account for roughly a fifth. The treatment denotes: randomized to nivolumab then ipilimumab (arm A) or the reverse (arm B). This specimen was CD8+ T cells sorted from blood (inferred from file names), taken from a patient given nivolumab and ipilimumab in sequence. Source of these receptors: a human donor with melanoma.

J is TRBJ1-2 and V is TRBV7-9; 9 nucleotides align to TRBD1. From germline, CDR1 is SEHNR and CDR2 FQNEAQ (reference sequence). This CDR3 has 16 residues. V dropped 0 bases and J dropped 8; count of bases not matched to a gene: 10. The CDR3 nucleotides read TGTGCCAGCAGCTTAGCGGGGACAGGGAGGAGATTCGGCTACACCTTC. It is translated as CASSLAGTGRRFGYTF.

V is TRBV6-6 and J is TRBJ2-1; 9 bases fit TRBD1. The CDR3 is made up of 16 amino acids. Germline-derived CDR1 and CDR2 are MNHNY and SVGAGI (reference sequence). Trimming at V came to 1 base and at J to 3 bases, leaving 4 bases not matched to a gene. CDR3 region: CASSYFDRGIYNEQFF. The DNA for the CDR3 is TGTGCCAGCAGTTACTTCGACAGGGGGATCTACAATGAGCAGTTCTTC.

This clone is a singleton in its sample. The CDR3, as DNA: TGTGCCAGCAGCTTAATATCAGCGACCCCTAATTCACCCCTCCACTTT. This translates into CASSLISATPNSPLHF. This sequence joins TRBV5-6 and TRBJ1-6; D uncertain. This CDR3 contains 16 residues. Germline V gene lookup returns CDR1 SGHDT and CDR2 YYEEEE. Trimming removed 2 bases from V and 6 bases from J, with 15 bases in between.

This clone was seen a handful of times. The chain recombines TRBV6-5 with TRBJ1-6; D uncertain. The CDR3 extends over 15 amino acids. Per the germline V gene, CDR1 is MNHEY and CDR2 is SVGAGI. V lost 0 bases to trimming and J lost 6 bases, with 9 bases between them. CDR3 DNA: TGTGCCAGCAGTTACTCTGAGGGCGTTAATTCACCCCTCCACTTT. Translating gives CASSYSEGVNSPLHF.

Only one count was recorded for this clone. V usage is TRBV27 and J usage is TRBJ1-6; TRBD1 might be the D (6 bases). The germline V gene encodes CDR1 MNHEY and CDR2 SMNVEV (reference sequence). With 4 bases removed from V and 10 bases from J, the gap between germline ends came to 14 bases. The CDR3 consists of 14 residues. The CDR3 nucleotides are TGTGCCAGCAGTTACAGGGATAGTAGATCACCCCTCCACTTT. It yields the protein CASSYRDSRSPLHF.

This rearrangement joins TRBV13 to TRBJ1-1; D ambiguous. Germline values: CDR1 PRHDT, CDR2 FYEKMQ (reference sequence). CDR3 length: 15 amino acids. Trimming pared 4 bases from V and 4 bases from J, leaving 16 bases between. This chain's CDR3 is CASSSWTAGGTEAFF. As DNA, the CDR3 is TGTGCCAGCAGCTCCTGGACCGCCGGAGGCACTGAAGCTTTCTTT.

CDR3 region: CASSLARGGNYGYTF. CDR3 nucleotide sequence: TGTGCCAGCAGCTTAGCTCGCGGCGGTAACTATGGCTACACCTTC. The chain is built from TRBV7-9 and TRBJ1-2; no firm D call. CDR3 length: 15 residues. The germline V gene encodes CDR1 SEHNR and CDR2 FQNEAQ (reference sequence). V lost 0 bases and J 1 base, leaving 9 bases between the germline ends.

The rearrangement joins TRBV6-1 to TRBJ2-5, with TRBD2 matching 11 bases. V shed 3 bases and J 4 bases; nucleotides not matched to a gene: 10. CDR1 and CDR2 (germline): MNHNS, SASEGT. This CDR3 contains 17 residues. The CDR3 coding sequence is TGTGCCAGCAGTGAGCAAAAACTAGCGGGGGCCCGAGAGACCCAGTACTTC. Translating it yields CASSEQKLAGARETQYF.

The CDR3 protein is CASSFVREVTEAFF. In DNA, the CDR3 is TGTGCCAGCAGTTTCGTCAGGGAGGTCACTGAAGCTTTCTTT. The chain joins TRBV28 to TRBJ1-1; D perhaps matches TRBD1 (5 bases). V lost 3 bases and J lost 4, with 12 bases in between. Germline CDR1 is MDHEN and CDR2 is SYDVKM. The CDR3 runs 14 residues.

This clone was counted a single time. The chain is built from TRBV6-6 and TRBJ2-7, with D unclear. Germline V gene lookup returns CDR1 MNHNY and CDR2 SVGAGI (reference sequence). Deletions cut 6 bases from V and 1 base from J, with 16 bases between. The CDR3 contains 15 residues. Written as DNA, the CDR3 is TGTGCCAGCAGCCCGACGGGTTATCCGTCCTACGAGCAGTACTTC. It translates to CASSPTGYPSYEQYF.

V usage is TRBV6-5 and J usage is TRBJ1-5; 7 bases align to TRBD1. Germline V CDR1 and CDR2: MNHEY, SVGAGI. This CDR3 has 16 residues. Unmatched junction bases numbered 10, after V lost 4 bases and J lost 4 bases. The CDR3 here is CASSLFRDRDNQPQHF. The CDR3 nucleotides are TGTGCCAGCAGTTTGTTCCGGGACAGAGATAATCAGCCCCAGCATTTT.

This clone came up a few times. This chain joins TRBV5-6 and TRBJ1-3; 9 bases agree with TRBD1. Trimming at V came to 4 bases and at J to 16 bases, leaving 12 bases not matched to a gene. The CDR3 sequence is 13 residues long. Germline V gene lookup returns CDR1 SGHDT and CDR2 YYEEEE. As DNA, the CDR3 is TGTGCCAGCAGCAACCAGGGGACAGGGAATTGGTATTTT. It is translated as CASSNQGTGNWYF.

CDR3 in DNA: TGTGCCAGCAGAATACCGGGACTAGGGCATGGCTACACCTTC. This translates into CASRIPGLGHGYTF. The rearrangement uses TRBV27 and TRBJ1-2, with D tentatively TRBD1 (5 bases). Germline assignment: CDR1 MNHEY and CDR2 SMNVEV (reference sequence). The CDR3 consists of 14 residues. Trimming took off 6 bases at V and 6 bases at J, with 17 bases between the two ends.

The chain carries TRBV6-5 and TRBJ2-7; D remains unclear. Per the germline V gene, CDR1 is MNHEY and CDR2 is SVGAGI. There are 15 residues in the CDR3. Between the trimmed V and J ends, which lost 1 base and 4 bases, there was a span of 14 bases. CDR3: CASSYLRDIPYEQYF. CDR3 in DNA: TGTGCCAGCAGTTACTTGCGAGACATACCATACGAGCAGTACTTC.

V is TRBV6-5 and J is TRBJ1-2; D not resolved. V lost 2 bases to trimming and J lost 4 bases, with 8 bases between them. The CDR3 contains 13 residues. Germline lookup yields CDR1 MNHEY and CDR2 SVGAGI. The CDR3, as DNA: TGTGCCAGCAGTTACGGGCTGCTCTATGGCTACACCTTC. Protein sequence: CASSYGLLYGYTF.

The gene calls are TRBV7-9 and TRBJ2-1; 7 bases map to TRBD2. The CDR3 extends over 16 amino acids. J lost 0 bases, V lost 6 bases, and 8 bases had no gene match. Germline lookup yields CDR1 SEHNR and CDR2 FQNEAQ (reference sequence). The CDR3 DNA reads TGTGCCAGCAGACCGAGCGGGGCAAGCTCCTACAATGAGCAGTTCTTC. Amino acid sequence: CASRPSGASSYNEQFF.

The V call is TRBV29-1, the J call TRBJ1-1, with D possibly being TRBD1 (6 bases). Germline V gene sequence: CDR1 SQVTM, CDR2 ANQGSEA. The CDR3 is made up of 15 amino acids. The V gene lost 7 bases and the J gene lost 4 bases, with 22 bases spanning the gap. In DNA, the CDR3 is TGCAGCGCCCGAGGGGGACACCCGGTGGGCACTGAAGCTTTCTTT. Encoded protein: CSARGGHPVGTEAFF.

The chain carries TRBV5-4 and TRBJ2-7, with a weak D call TRBD2 (6 bases). The V end lost 4 bases, the J end lost 5 bases, and 19 bases lay between the germline ends. The CDR3 runs to 15 residues. CDR1 and CDR2 from the germline V gene are SGHNT and YYREEE (reference sequence). In DNA, the CDR3 is TGTGCCAGCAGCGGAAACGGAGGGCCTGGAAACGAGCAGTACTTC. Translated, it gives CASSGNGGPGNEQYF. Based on the CDR3 plus reference TRBV5-4 and TRBJ2-7, the full variable domain is ETGVTQSPTHLIKTRGQQVTLRCSSQSGHNTVSWYQQALGQGPQFIFQYYREEENGRGNFPPRFSGLQFPNYSSELNVNALELDDSALYLCASSGNGGPGNEQYFGPGTRLTVT.

The chain carries TRBV6-5 and TRBJ1-2; D is perhaps TRBD1 (6 bases). The ends were cut back, 2 bases at V and 3 bases at J, with 16 bases in the middle. The CDR3 is 16 amino acids. In germline, CDR1 is MNHEY, CDR2 SVGAGI. CDR3 region: CASSYGEGQGYYGYTF. For the CDR3, the DNA is TGTGCCAGCAGTTACGGAGAGGGACAAGGGTACTATGGCTACACCTTC.

The rearrangement joins TRBV5-6 to TRBJ2-7; D gene ambiguous. The germline V gene encodes CDR1 SGHDT and CDR2 YYEEEE. Trimming removed 0 bases from V and 2 bases from J, with 6 bases in between. The length of the CDR3 is 13 residues. CDR3 sequence (DNA): TGTGCCAGCAGCTTGGACAGCCCCTACGAGCAGTACTTC. Residues: CASSLDSPYEQYF.

The chain is built from TRBV10-3 and TRBJ2-3, with a weak D call TRBD2 (5 bases). The CDR3 totals 17 residues. The germline V and J ends were trimmed by 1 base and 0 bases, with 14 bases remaining between them. Germline V gene data show CDR1 as ENHRY and CDR2 as SYGVKD. As DNA, the CDR3 is TGTGCCATCAGTGAGTATACCAGCGGAGCTAGCACAGATACGCAGTATTTT. It specifies CAISEYTSGASTDTQYF.

This chain joins TRBV19 and TRBJ1-1; 7 positions agree with TRBD1. The V and J ends lost 8 bases and 7 bases, in that order; junction bases with no gene match: 7. The CDR3 has 12 residues. CDR1 LNHDA and CDR2 SQIVND come from the germline V gene (reference sequence). The CDR3: CASSGDSREAFF. The CDR3 DNA sequence: TGTGCCAGTTCGGGGGACAGCCGTGAAGCTTTCTTT.

V gene TRBV11-2 combines with J gene TRBJ1-3, with TRBD1 as a possible D gene (6 bases). CDR1 is SGHAT, CDR2 FQNNGV, per germline. V dropped 6 bases and J dropped 2 bases, with 14 bases sitting between them. The CDR3 sequence is 15 residues long. Here the CDR3 DNA reads TGTGCCAGCAGACAGACAGGAGTTACTGGAAACACCATATATTTT. Its translation: CASRQTGVTGNTIYF.

By frequency in the sample, this clone is medium-sized. The chain joins TRBV9 to TRBJ1-1, with D uncertain. The CDR3 consists of 14 residues. Germline V gene sequence: CDR1 SGDLS, CDR2 YYNGEE. V lost 6 bases, J lost 0 bases, and 12 bases lay in between. The CDR3 nucleotides read TGTGCCAGCACCCCGGGAGGAATGAACACTGAAGCTTTCTTT. Translated: CASTPGGMNTEAFF.

DNA for the CDR3: TGTGCCAGCAGTCCGCGGGCAGGGGCGTATGAGCAGTACTTC. It encodes CASSPRAGAYEQYF. V is TRBV27 and J is TRBJ2-7, with D perhaps TRBD1 (6 bases). The CDR3 sequence is 14 residues long. The V end lost 5 bases, the J end lost 7 bases, and 18 bases lay between the germline ends. The germline V gene encodes CDR1 MNHEY and CDR2 SMNVEV (reference sequence).

The V and J genes are TRBV21-1 and TRBJ1-3. TRBV21-1 is recorded as a pseudogene. The CDR3 totals 17 residues. The CDR3 sequence is CASSNQSFPGAGNTIYF. CDR3 nucleotides: TGTGCCAGCAGCAATCAGTCATTCCCGGGGGCTGGAAACACCATATATTTT.

The rearrangement joins TRBV6-5 to TRBJ1-2, with TRBD1 identical over 9 bases. Germline V gene data show CDR1 as MNHEY and CDR2 as SVGAGI. The CDR3 contains 13 residues. Losses at the gene ends were 5 bases for V and 6 bases for J; bases not matched to a gene: 4. The CDR3 protein is CASSQTGGDGYTF. DNA for the CDR3: TGTGCCAGCAGTCAAACAGGGGGCGATGGCTACACCTTC.

The chain combines TRBV20-1 with TRBJ1-1, with D maybe TRBD1 (5 bases). Germline-derived CDR1 and CDR2 are DFQATT and SNEGSKA (reference sequence). The CDR3 extends over 11 amino acids. The V and J ends lost 3 bases and 5 bases respectively, with 7 bases between them. The CDR3 here is CSAREGTEAFF. CDR3 nucleotide sequence: TGCAGTGCTAGGGAGGGGACTGAAGCTTTCTTT.

The chain recombines TRBV19 with TRBJ1-1, with D tentatively TRBD1 (5 bases). V was cut by 8 bases and J by 0 bases, with 13 bases left in between. Germline-derived CDR1 and CDR2 are LNHDA and SQIVND (reference sequence). This CDR3 region has 14 residues. The CDR3 loop reads CASGRQNLNTEAFF. The CDR3 DNA reads as TGTGCCAGTGGCCGACAGAACTTGAACACTGAAGCTTTCTTT.

The chain employs TRBV7-2 and TRBJ2-7; 7 bases match TRBD2. Per germline, CDR1 SGHTA and CDR2 FQGNSA. The J segment lost 1 base and the V segment lost 1 base, leaving 4 bases of the junction unmatched. The CDR3 extends over 15 amino acids. CDR3 region: CASSLVGRWSYEQYF. CDR3 DNA: TGTGCCAGCAGCTTAGTCGGGAGGTGGTCCTACGAGCAGTACTTC.

This clone is a singleton in its sample. The chain couples TRBV13 to TRBJ2-1; TRBD2 matches 11 bases. The CDR3 is 16 residues long. Trimming took 2 bases from V and 3 from J; bases not matched to a gene: 3. The V gene's germline CDR1 is PRHDT and CDR2 FYEKMQ (reference sequence). CDR3 DNA: TGTGCCAGCAGCTTACGGACTAGCGGGTTCTACAATGAGCAGTTCTTC. Its protein is CASSLRTSGFYNEQFF.